A single sample gave rise to the 3 T cell receptor beta chains below, sequenced in a study of shared clonotypes between healthy human individuals (dated by TCRdb to about 2020). The library was prepared using the immunoSEQ multiplex PCR assay. TCRdb's version of the immuneACCESS table is confined to in-frame rearrangements and falls short of the full clone set. An unresolved V gene accounts for under half of the shortfall where checked; the remainder is of unknown origin. The sample has 2 million to 2.5 million clones on record, around 95% of them singletons. Clones ranked in the top ten supply less than 0.15% of the sample. Sequencing was done on a sample of naive CD4+ T cells sorted from blood. The label giving this sample's cell subset or site can be read as: CD45RA+ positively selected. These receptors all stem from a young man in good health.

This chain uses TRBV6-5 with TRBJ2-1, with D perhaps matching TRBD2 (6 bases). The V and J ends lost 6 bases and 9 bases respectively, with 15 bases between them. Germline CDR1 MNHEY, CDR2 SVGAGI. The CDR3 sequence is 13 residues long. CDR3 region: CASRRRAISEQFF. The CDR3 region has the DNA TGTGCCAGCAGGCGGAGGGCTATTAGTGAGCAGTTCTTC.

This rearrangement joins TRBV19 to TRBJ1-1; a weak D match, TRBD1 (6 bases). The germline CDR1 and CDR2 sequences are LNHDA and SQIVND (reference sequence). The CDR3 covers 15 residues. Trimming took off 3 bases at V and 3 bases at J, with 14 bases between the two ends. CDR3 sequence: CASSMGRAGDTEAFF. The CDR3, as DNA: TGTGCCAGTAGTATGGGCCGGGCAGGGGACACTGAAGCTTTCTTT. Drawing the rest from reference TRBV19 and TRBJ1-1, the complete variable domain is DGGITQSPKYLFRKEGQNVTLSCEQNLNHDAMYWYRQDPGQGLRLIYYSQIVNDFQKGDIAEGYSVSREKKESFPLTVTSAQKNPTAFYLCASSMGRAGDTEAFFGQGTRLTVV.

V usage is TRBV9 and J usage is TRBJ2-2, with D possibly matching TRBD1 (6 bases). V lost 3 bases, J lost 7 bases, and 16 bases lay in between. The CDR3 extends over 15 amino acids. Germline CDR1 reads SGDLS; CDR2 reads YYNGEE. Here the CDR3 reads CASSAGRGIVGELFF. In DNA form, the CDR3 reads TGTGCCAGCAGCGCGGGAAGGGGGATTGTCGGGGAGCTGTTTTTT.